This T cell receptor beta chain was identified in a study of T cells in Graves' hyperthyroidism and ophthalmopathy. Diagnoses were established using clinical symptoms, serum thyroxine and TRAb, thyroid ultrasound and orbital computed tomography. TCR beta CDR3 regions were amplified from RNA. First-round RT-PCR targeting the TCR CDR3 was performed with the HTBI primer set. One entry per CDR3 protein results from TCRdb running MiXCR on the multiplex PCR reads. The repertoire holds hundreds of thousands of distinct CDR3 sequences, with 40% to 55% as singletons. Trimming took off 5 bases at V and 7 bases at J, with 12 bases between the two ends. The germline gives CDR1 MNHNS, CDR2 SASEGT. The CDR3 runs to 13 residues. Study-level points and caveats: Blood samples included most of the expanded thyroid clonotypes exceeding 0.001.

Comment on this clonotype: Its antigen is undetermined.

The receptor was isolated from an adult man with Graves' disease, either hyperthyroidism or ophthalmopathy (not recorded which). What was sequenced was peripheral blood or thyroid tissue (not recorded which). This sequence joins TRBV6-1 and TRBJ1-5; D gene unclear. The CDR3 nucleotides are TGTGCCAGCAGTCCCCTGGGAGAGCAGCCCCAGCATTTT. The encoded protein is CASSPLGEQPQHF.